One T cell receptor beta chain is described in this entry. No antigen is known for it. cDNA synthesis used the whole RNA isolate, giving expressed TCRB sequences. About 3.6 million reads was the average for naive, central memory and regulatory T cell samples. The protocol was immunoSEQ multiplex PCR, while the TCRdb copy is restricted to in-frame clones and leaves out a portion. The sample contains some 660,000 clones, roughly an eighth of which appear only once. The sample belongs to a study of beta chain features in type 1 diabetes. Study-wide points: TCRB CDR3s from Type 1 diabetes patients were moderately but significantly shorter in all four CD4+ subsets. VDJ junctions from patients with type 1 diabetes contained fewer insertions and more deletions.

Trimming removed 1 base from V and 0 bases from J; junction bases left unmatched: 3. The CDR3 length is 15 residues. Germline V lookup: CDR1 GTSNPN, CDR2 SVGIG (reference sequence). Sorting based on CD45RO/CCR7/CD25/CD127/CD95/CD27 separated CD4+ naive, central memory, regulatory and stem cell-like memory cells. Sequenced input: naive CD4+ T cells from blood. The TCR comes from a man aged 18-30 years with type 1 diabetes. The chain recombines TRBV30 with TRBJ1-5, with 7 bases that match TRBD1. CDR3 region: CAWSGDRNSNQPQHF. As DNA, the CDR3 is TGTGCCTGGAGTGGGGACAGAAATAGCAATCAGCCCCAGCATTTT.